The present entry profiles one T cell receptor (beta chain) with its context. This specimen belongs to a study of CD8+ T cells in alopecia areata. RNA extraction and reverse transcription yielded cDNA as sequencing template. The data were produced by immunoSEQ multiplex PCR, yet TCRdb's version contains in-frame clones alone and is incomplete. The sample carries 120,000 or so clones, 45% to 50% recorded once. Germline assignment: CDR1 SQVTM and CDR2 ANQGSEA. This CDR3 is built from 13 residues. V trimming: 6 bases; J trimming: 2 bases; junction bases outside the gene matches: 5. Sorted populations comprised CD4+ and CD8+ T cells obtained from PBMCs.

The material sequenced was NKG2D-low CD8+ T cells sorted from blood. The chain employs TRBV29-1 and TRBJ2-7; TRBD1 matches 9 bases. The TCR was taken from a human donor with alopecia areata. CDR3 nucleotide sequence: TGCAGCGTGTCCACAGGGGGCCCCTACGAGCAGTACTTC. Translating gives CSVSTGGPYEQYF.